This is a list of T cell receptor beta chains from one sample in a study of cytomegalovirus exposure and HLA in healthy donors. The protocol was immunoSEQ multiplex PCR, while the TCRdb copy is restricted to in-frame clones and leaves out a portion. Among 130,000 or so clones listed, over 75% were seen once. The sequencing sample was made of PBMCs. The receptors derive from a man in his forties in good health and CMV-seronegative. Each CDR3 is given with its conserved first and last residue. The order of the fields is D gene, V gene, J gene, CDR3 protein. A D gene is named only where the DNA matches it firmly.

d_gene: NA; v_gene: TRBV5-4; j_gene: TRBJ2-4; CDR3aa: CASSKKGVENSQYF
d_gene: TRBD1; v_gene: TRBV7-2; j_gene: TRBJ1-6; CDR3aa: CASSPRDRGNNSPLHF
d_gene: TRBD2; v_gene: TRBV11-2; j_gene: TRBJ2-3; CDR3aa: CASSFGLAGDTDTQYF
d_gene: NA; v_gene: TRBV19; j_gene: TRBJ1-1; CDR3aa: CASSMNRIMAFF
d_gene: NA; v_gene: TRBV2; j_gene: TRBJ1-5; CDR3aa: CASSPGEDQPQHF
d_gene: NA; v_gene: TRBV4-1; j_gene: TRBJ2-2; CDR3aa: CASSIIAARNTGELFF
d_gene: TRBD2; v_gene: TRBV19; j_gene: TRBJ2-5; CDR3aa: CASSIRARTSGPETQYF
d_gene: NA; v_gene: TRBV9; j_gene: TRBJ2-5; CDR3aa: CASSVGGTGTQYF
d_gene: TRBD1; v_gene: TRBV5-1; j_gene: TRBJ1-3; CDR3aa: CASSETRTGPPGNTIYF
d_gene: TRBD1; v_gene: TRBV5-1; j_gene: TRBJ2-7; CDR3aa: CASSLTWDRGYEQYF
d_gene: TRBD2; v_gene: TRBV6-6; j_gene: TRBJ2-5; CDR3aa: CAGGTSGGGETQYF
d_gene: NA; v_gene: TRBV4-3; j_gene: TRBJ2-7; CDR3aa: CASSQEFQGPLEQYF
d_gene: NA; v_gene: TRBV5-4; j_gene: TRBJ1-3; CDR3aa: CASSSRGSGNTIYF
d_gene: TRBD1; v_gene: TRBV6-5; j_gene: TRBJ2-7; CDR3aa: CASSRDRAGRNEQYF
d_gene: NA; v_gene: TRBV18; j_gene: TRBJ1-1; CDR3aa: CASSPDLGEAFF
d_gene: NA; v_gene: TRBV2; j_gene: TRBJ2-5; CDR3aa: CASSEVGTREETQYF
d_gene: TRBD2; v_gene: TRBV4-3; j_gene: TRBJ2-3; CDR3aa: CASSHLRGGGSTDTQYF
d_gene: NA; v_gene: TRBV7-9; j_gene: TRBJ1-2; CDR3aa: CASSLLVPGYTF
d_gene: NA; v_gene: TRBV5-6; j_gene: TRBJ1-3; CDR3aa: CASSTRPGVPNTIYF
d_gene: NA; v_gene: TRBV10-3; j_gene: TRBJ2-5; CDR3aa: CAISYSSSQTQYF
d_gene: NA; v_gene: TRBV7-8; j_gene: TRBJ2-4; CDR3aa: CASSPKAGLAKNIQYF
d_gene: TRBD1; v_gene: TRBV18; j_gene: TRBJ1-3; CDR3aa: CASSRTGGLGNTIYF
d_gene: TRBD2; v_gene: TRBV6-6; j_gene: TRBJ2-7; CDR3aa: CASRELLASSSYEQYF
d_gene: NA; v_gene: TRBV28; j_gene: TRBJ2-7; CDR3aa: CASSPYGAPNYEQYF
d_gene: TRBD1; v_gene: TRBV6-6; j_gene: TRBJ2-1; CDR3aa: CASSYSRGKFF
d_gene: TRBD1; v_gene: TRBV19; j_gene: TRBJ1-2; CDR3aa: CASSTRPGQGAVYGYTF
d_gene: NA; v_gene: TRBV5-1; j_gene: TRBJ1-3; CDR3aa: CASSLSGGSGNTIYF
d_gene: NA; v_gene: TRBV10-3; j_gene: TRBJ1-1; CDR3aa: CAIRPQANTEAFF
d_gene: TRBD1; v_gene: TRBV10-3; j_gene: TRBJ1-1; CDR3aa: CAISDGTGKPEAFF
d_gene: NA; v_gene: TRBV6-5; j_gene: TRBJ1-2; CDR3aa: CASSFNGGYTF
d_gene: TRBD2; v_gene: TRBV19; j_gene: TRBJ2-4; CDR3aa: CASSASGGRTTKNIQYF
d_gene: NA; v_gene: TRBV19; j_gene: TRBJ2-2; CDR3aa: CASSKTTGELFF
d_gene: TRBD1; v_gene: TRBV4-1; j_gene: TRBJ2-1; CDR3aa: CASSLAPGQDYNEQFF
d_gene: NA; v_gene: TRBV29-1; j_gene: NA; CDR3aa: CSVSGPLSYEQYF
d_gene: NA; v_gene: TRBV5-1; j_gene: TRBJ2-4; CDR3aa: CASSTLDNGYSQYF
d_gene: TRBD1; v_gene: TRBV7-9; j_gene: TRBJ2-1; CDR3aa: CASREGQGSHNEQFF
d_gene: NA; v_gene: TRBV7-2; j_gene: TRBJ2-7; CDR3aa: CASSLAQAGSGGEQYF
d_gene: NA; v_gene: TRBV19; j_gene: TRBJ2-1; CDR3aa: CASSQRGSYNEQFF
d_gene: NA; v_gene: TRBV30; j_gene: TRBJ1-3; CDR3aa: CAWVRGNSGNTIYF
d_gene: NA; v_gene: TRBV7-2; j_gene: TRBJ2-3; CDR3aa: CASSPGTRQHTQYF
d_gene: NA; v_gene: TRBV9; j_gene: TRBJ2-1; CDR3aa: CASSVVAGGGNEQFF
d_gene: NA; v_gene: TRBV25-1; j_gene: TRBJ2-7; CDR3aa: CASSPGAYEQYF
d_gene: NA; v_gene: TRBV7-9; j_gene: TRBJ2-7; CDR3aa: CASSPEPGTRSYEQYF
d_gene: NA; v_gene: TRBV25-1; j_gene: TRBJ1-1; CDR3aa: CASSEFGGLNTEAFF
d_gene: NA; v_gene: TRBV6-5; j_gene: TRBJ1-6; CDR3aa: CASTLQGSYNSPLHF
d_gene: TRBD1; v_gene: TRBV7-2; j_gene: TRBJ1-4; CDR3aa: CASSSRDRARSNEKLFF